The entry that follows covers one TCR beta chain sequence. The clone's antigen remains unknown. This clone may be a read error of a much larger clone one base away. Library prep was done by 5' RACE. TCRdb names Illumina HiSeq 2500 as the instrument used. A second PCR of roughly 7 to 11 cycles was performed with a sample-barcoded 5' primer and a J-beta primer mix. Each TCR beta cDNA molecule received a unique molecular identifier from a template-switch 5' adaptor carrying 12 random nucleotides. At least 2.5 million CDR3-containing paired-end reads were obtained from each sample. First-strand cDNA was synthesized from all RNA with the Mint cDNA synthesis kit, primed by a TRBC-specific oligonucleotide. Following uracil-DNA glycosylase treatment, all cDNA underwent a first 18-cycle PCR with the universal primers M1SS and BC2_uni_R. Under the source paper's analysis protocol: Normalization of each sample was performed by random selection of 1 million high-quality reads, each carrying a distinct molecular identifier. Instead of being binned into consensus sequences, reads with shared molecular identifiers were discarded. MiTCR, run with a Q25 quality threshold and the strictest error-elimination algorithm, handled CDR3 identification, clonotype clustering and error correction. A nonparametric unseen species model with Euler transformation was used to estimate lower-bound total TCR beta diversity. The public reads were reanalyzed by TCRdb: fastp trimming at Q25, MiXCR alignment, in-frame beta chains only. Entries are consolidated by CDR3 protein sequence, retaining the most common genes and DNA. These V and J calls originate from TCRdb's pipeline instead of the authors' own analysis. This sample has 720,000 or so distinct CDR3 sequences in its table, and 35% to 50% of those were observed once. Of the sample, 25% to 30% is held by the ten largest clones.

The approximately 41 donors, aged 6 to 90 years, were systemically healthy Caucasian individuals from Russia. Approximately 9 milliliters of peripheral blood were collected from each donor into EDTA-treated Vacutainer tubes. PBMCs were isolated by Ficoll-Paque density-gradient centrifugation, with at least 6 million obtained per sample. Total RNA was extracted from PBMCs with Trizol reagent, with at least 6 micrograms obtained per sample. For every donor, an aliquot of PBMCs went through flow cytometry to measure the percentages of naive CD45RAhigh/CD27high T cells. The germline V gene supplies CDR1 SGHTA and CDR2 FQGNSA. The CDR3 contains 15 residues, cysteine and phenylalanine counted. Just the 45-base CDR3 DNA is kept, in frame starting at base 1. Ends trimmed: V by 1 base, J by 7 bases; bases unmatched to a gene: 8. This entry is derived from a study of blood T cells in healthy people across ages (dated by TCRdb to the mid-2010s). Broadly, across the study: Template switching captured roughly one uniquely barcoded TCR beta cDNA molecule per two T cells in model experiments. To track age-related changes in TCR beta repertoire diversity, the study relied on deep sequencing normalized with unique cDNA molecular identifiers. Donors were grouped into four age groups: young (average roughly 15 years), middle-aged (less than 40), aged (approximately 58) and long-lived (just over 80). To avoid experimental bias, donors of different ages were spread randomly across the sequencing lanes. Two additional independent replicas of 1 million unique cDNA reads from the same blood draw were analyzed for two donors (one aged 18 to 30 and one aged 80 or older). Paper-wide results and their limitations: Compared with the aged group, more naive CD4+ T cells, fewer expanded clones and increased TCR diversity were shown by the long-lived group, suggesting age selection. Because profiling used bulk unsorted PBMCs, naive and antigen-experienced compartments could not be compared conclusively. Because the CMV infection status of the donors was unknown, age-related changes in expanded clonotypes may potentially have been confounded. The percentage of naive T cells measured by flow cytometry correlated strongly with observed TCR beta diversity. Observed TCR beta diversity per million T cells fell roughly linearly with age, and a significant reduction was already apparent by age approximately 41. Estimates of total diversity based on one million sequenced T cells were considered lower bounds and underestimates.

Rearrangement joined TRBV7-2 to TRBJ2-7, with 9 bases matching TRBD2. This receptor was obtained from an elderly man in good health. The sequenced sample was blood. Read as DNA, the sequence is TGTGCCAGCAGCTTAGTGGTTAGCGGGAGTAAAGAGCAGTACTTC. Its protein is CASSLVVSGSKEQYF.